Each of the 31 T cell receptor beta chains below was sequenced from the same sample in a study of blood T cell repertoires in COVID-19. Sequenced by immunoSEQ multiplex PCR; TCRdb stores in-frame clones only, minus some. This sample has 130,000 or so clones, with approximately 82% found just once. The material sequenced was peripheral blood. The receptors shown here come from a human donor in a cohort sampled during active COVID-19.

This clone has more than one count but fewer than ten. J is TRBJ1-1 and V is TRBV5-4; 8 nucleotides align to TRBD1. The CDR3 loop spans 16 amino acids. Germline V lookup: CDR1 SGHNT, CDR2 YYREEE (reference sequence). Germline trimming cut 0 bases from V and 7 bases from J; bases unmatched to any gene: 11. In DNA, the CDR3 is TGTGCCAGCAGCTTGGGGGGCTTGACAGGGGTGAGTGAAGCTTTCTTT. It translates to CASSLGGLTGVSEAFF.

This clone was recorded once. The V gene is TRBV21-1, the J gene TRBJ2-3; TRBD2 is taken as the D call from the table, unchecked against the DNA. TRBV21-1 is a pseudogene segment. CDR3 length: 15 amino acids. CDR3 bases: TGTGCCAGCAGCACGGCGGGAGGGGTCACAGATACGCAGTATTTT. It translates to CASSTAGGVTDTQYF.

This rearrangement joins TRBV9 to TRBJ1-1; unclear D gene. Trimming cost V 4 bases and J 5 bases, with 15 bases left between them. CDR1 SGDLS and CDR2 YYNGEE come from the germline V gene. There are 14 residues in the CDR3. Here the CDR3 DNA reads TGTGCCAGCAGCCGATCTGGGAGGTATACTGAAGCTTTCTTT. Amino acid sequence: CASSRSGRYTEAFF.

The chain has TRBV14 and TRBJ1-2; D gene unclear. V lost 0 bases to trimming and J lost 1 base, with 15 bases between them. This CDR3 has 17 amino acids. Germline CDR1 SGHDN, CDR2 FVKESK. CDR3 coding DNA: TGTGCCAGCAGCCAAGATTTAGGAGCGATCCTTAACTATGGCTACACCTTC. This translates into CASSQDLGAILNYGYTF. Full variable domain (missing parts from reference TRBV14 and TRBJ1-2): EAGVTQFPSHSVIEKGQTVTLRCDPISGHDNLYWYRRVMGKEIKFLLHFVKESKQDESGMPNNRFLAERTGGTYSTLKVQPAELEDSGVYFCASSQDLGAILNYGYTFGSGTRLTVV.

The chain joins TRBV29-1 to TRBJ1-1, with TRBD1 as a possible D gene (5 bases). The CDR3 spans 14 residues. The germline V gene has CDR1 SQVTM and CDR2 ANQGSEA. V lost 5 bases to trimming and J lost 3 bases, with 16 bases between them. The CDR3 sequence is CSVIVGRDYTEAFF. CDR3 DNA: TGCAGCGTTATTGTGGGCAGGGATTACACTGAAGCTTTCTTT.

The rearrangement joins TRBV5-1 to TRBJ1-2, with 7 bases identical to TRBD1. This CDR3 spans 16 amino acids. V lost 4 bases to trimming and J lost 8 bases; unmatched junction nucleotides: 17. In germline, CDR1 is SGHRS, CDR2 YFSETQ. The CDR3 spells CASSPETGRNSWGYTF. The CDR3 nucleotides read TGCGCCAGCAGCCCGGAGACAGGGCGAAACTCTTGGGGCTACACCTTC.

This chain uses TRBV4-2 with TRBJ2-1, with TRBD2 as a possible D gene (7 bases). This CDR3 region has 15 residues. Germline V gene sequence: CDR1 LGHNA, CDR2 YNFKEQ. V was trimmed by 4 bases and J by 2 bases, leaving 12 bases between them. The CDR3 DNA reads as TGTGCCAGCAGCCTTAGGGGGAGGGCCTACAATGAGCAGTTCTTC. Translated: CASSLRGRAYNEQFF.

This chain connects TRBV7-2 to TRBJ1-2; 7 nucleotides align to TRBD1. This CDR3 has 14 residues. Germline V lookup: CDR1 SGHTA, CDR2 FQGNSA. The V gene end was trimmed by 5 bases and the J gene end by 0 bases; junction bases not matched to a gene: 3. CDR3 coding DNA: TGTGCCAGCAGCGCAGGGACAGCTAACTATGGCTACACCTTC. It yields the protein CASSAGTANYGYTF. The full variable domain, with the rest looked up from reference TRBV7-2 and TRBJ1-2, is GAGVSQSPSNKVTEKGKDVELRCDPISGHTALYWYRQSLGQGLEFLIYFQGNSAPDKSGLPSDRFSAERTGGSVSTLTIQRTQQEDSAVYLCASSAGTANYGYTFGSGTRLTVV.

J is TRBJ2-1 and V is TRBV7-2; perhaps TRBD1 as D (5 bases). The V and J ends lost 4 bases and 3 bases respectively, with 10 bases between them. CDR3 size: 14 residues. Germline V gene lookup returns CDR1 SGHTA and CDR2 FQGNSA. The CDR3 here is CASSSDKDYNEQFF. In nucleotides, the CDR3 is TGTGCCAGCAGCTCGGACAAGGACTACAATGAGCAGTTCTTC.

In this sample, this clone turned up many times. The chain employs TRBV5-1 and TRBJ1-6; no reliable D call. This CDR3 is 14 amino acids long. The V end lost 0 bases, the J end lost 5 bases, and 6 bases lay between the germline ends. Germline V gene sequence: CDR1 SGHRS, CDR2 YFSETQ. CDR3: CASSLEQNNSPLHF. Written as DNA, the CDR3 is TGCGCCAGCAGCTTGGAACAGAATAATTCACCCCTCCACTTT.

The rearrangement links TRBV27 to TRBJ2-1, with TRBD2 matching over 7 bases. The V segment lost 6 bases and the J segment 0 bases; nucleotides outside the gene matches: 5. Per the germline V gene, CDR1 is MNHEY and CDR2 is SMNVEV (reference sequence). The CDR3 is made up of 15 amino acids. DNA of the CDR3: TGTGCCAGCAGCCAGACTAGCCCCTCCTACAATGAGCAGTTCTTC. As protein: CASSQTSPSYNEQFF.

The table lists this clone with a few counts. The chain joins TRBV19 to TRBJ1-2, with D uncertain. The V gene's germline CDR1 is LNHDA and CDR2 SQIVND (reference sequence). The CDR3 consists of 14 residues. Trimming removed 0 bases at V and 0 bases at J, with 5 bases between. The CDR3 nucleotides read TGTGCCAGTAGTATAGATCGGTCTAACTATGGCTACACCTTC. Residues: CASSIDRSNYGYTF.

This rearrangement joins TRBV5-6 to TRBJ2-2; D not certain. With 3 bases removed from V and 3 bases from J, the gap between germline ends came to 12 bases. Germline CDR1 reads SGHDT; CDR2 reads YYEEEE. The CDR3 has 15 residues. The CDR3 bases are TGTGCCAGCAGCTGGAGTAGACTCCACACCGGGGAGCTGTTTTTT. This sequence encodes CASSWSRLHTGELFF.

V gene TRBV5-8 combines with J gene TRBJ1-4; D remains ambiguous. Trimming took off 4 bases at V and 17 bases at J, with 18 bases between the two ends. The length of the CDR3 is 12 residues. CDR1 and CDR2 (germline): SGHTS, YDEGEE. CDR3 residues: CASSPALRAAFF. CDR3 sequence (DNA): TGTGCCAGCAGCCCAGCCCTGCGGGCTGCTTTTTTT.

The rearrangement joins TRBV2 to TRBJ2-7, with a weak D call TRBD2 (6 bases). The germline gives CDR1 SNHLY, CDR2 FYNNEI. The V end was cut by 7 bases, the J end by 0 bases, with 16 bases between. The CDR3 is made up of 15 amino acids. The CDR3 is CASIVRWTNSYEQYF. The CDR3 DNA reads TGTGCCAGCATCGTTAGGTGGACTAACTCCTACGAGCAGTACTTC.

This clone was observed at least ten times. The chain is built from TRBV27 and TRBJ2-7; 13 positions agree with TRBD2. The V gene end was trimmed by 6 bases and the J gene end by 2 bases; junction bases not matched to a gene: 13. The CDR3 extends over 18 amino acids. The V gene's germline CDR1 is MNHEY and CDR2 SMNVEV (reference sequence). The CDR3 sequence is CASSSPGLAGPPAYEQYF. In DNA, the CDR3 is TGTGCCAGCAGCTCCCCGGGACTAGCGGGACCCCCCGCCTACGAGCAGTACTTC.

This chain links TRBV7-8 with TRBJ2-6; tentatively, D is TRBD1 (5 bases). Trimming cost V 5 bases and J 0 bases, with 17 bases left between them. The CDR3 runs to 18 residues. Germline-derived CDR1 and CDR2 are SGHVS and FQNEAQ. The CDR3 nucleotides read TGTGCCAGCAGCCCAGAGGCAGGGCTACCCTCTGGGGCCAACGTCCTGACTTTC. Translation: CASSPEAGLPSGANVLTF.

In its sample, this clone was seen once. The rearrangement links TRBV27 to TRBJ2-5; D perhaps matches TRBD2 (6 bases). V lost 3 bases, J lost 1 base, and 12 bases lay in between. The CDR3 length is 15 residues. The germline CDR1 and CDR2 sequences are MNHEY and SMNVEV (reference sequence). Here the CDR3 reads CASSFSLGGQETQYF. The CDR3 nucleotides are TGTGCCAGCAGTTTTTCCCTCGGGGGCCAAGAGACCCAGTACTTC.

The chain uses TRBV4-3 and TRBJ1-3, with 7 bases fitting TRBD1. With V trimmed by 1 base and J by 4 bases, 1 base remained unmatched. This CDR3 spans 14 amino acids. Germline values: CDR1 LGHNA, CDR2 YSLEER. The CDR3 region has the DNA TGCGCCAGCAGCCAAGTCAGGGGGGGAAACACCATATATTTT. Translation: CASSQVRGGNTIYF.

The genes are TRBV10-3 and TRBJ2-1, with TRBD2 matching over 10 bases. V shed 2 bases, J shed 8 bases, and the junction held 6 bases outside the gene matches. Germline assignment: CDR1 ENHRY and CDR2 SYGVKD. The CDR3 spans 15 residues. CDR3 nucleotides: TGTGCCATCAGTGAGGGACTAGCGGAGGACGATGAGCAGTTCTTC. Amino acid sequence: CAISEGLAEDDEQFF.

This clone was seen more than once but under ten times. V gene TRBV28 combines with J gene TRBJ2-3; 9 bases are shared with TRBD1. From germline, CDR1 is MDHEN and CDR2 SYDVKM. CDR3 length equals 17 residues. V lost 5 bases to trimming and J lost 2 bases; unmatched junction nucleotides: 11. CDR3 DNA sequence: TGTGCCAGCAGTCAAACTCGGACAGGGGCCCCCACAGATACGCAGTATTTT. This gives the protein CASSQTRTGAPTDTQYF.

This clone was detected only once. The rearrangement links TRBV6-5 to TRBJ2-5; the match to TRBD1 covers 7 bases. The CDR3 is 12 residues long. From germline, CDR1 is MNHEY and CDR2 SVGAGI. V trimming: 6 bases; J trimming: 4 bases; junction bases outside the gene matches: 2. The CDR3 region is CASRRDRETQYF. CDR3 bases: TGTGCCAGCAGGAGGGACAGAGAGACCCAGTACTTC.

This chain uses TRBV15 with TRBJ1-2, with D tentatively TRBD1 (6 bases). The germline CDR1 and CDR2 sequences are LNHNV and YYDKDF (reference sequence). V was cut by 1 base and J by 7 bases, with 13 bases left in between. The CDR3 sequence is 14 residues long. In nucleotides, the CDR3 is TGTGCCACCAGCAGAGGAGCAGGGGCAGGTGGCTACACCTTC. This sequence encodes CATSRGAGAGGYTF.

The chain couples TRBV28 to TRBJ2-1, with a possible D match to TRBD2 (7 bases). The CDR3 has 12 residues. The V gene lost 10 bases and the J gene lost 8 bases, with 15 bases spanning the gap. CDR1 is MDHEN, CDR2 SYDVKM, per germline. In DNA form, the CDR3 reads TGTGCCACCTTGGGGGGGGCGGATGAGCAGTTCTTC. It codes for CATLGGADEQFF.

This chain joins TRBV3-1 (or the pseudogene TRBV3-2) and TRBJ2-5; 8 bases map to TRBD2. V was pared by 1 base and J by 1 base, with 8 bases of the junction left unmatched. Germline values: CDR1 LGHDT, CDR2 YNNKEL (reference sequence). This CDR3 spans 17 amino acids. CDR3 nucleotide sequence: TGTGCCAGCAGCCAAGGAGCGGCGGGAGGTTCCCAAGAGACCCAGTACTTC. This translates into CASSQGAAGGSQETQYF.

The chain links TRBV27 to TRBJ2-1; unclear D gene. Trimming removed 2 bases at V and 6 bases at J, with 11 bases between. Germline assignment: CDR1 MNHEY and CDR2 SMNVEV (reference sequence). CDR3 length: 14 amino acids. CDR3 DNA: TGTGCCAGCAGTTTAGTATGGGCCTCCAATGAGCAGTTCTTC. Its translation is CASSLVWASNEQFF.

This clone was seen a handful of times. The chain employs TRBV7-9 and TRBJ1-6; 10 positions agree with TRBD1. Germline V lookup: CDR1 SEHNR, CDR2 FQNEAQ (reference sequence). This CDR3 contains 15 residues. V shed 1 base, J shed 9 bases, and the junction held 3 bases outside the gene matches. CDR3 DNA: TGTGCCAGCAGCTTAGGGGACAGGGGACTTTCACCCCTCCACTTT. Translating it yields CASSLGDRGLSPLHF. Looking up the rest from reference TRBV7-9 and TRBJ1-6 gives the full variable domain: DTGVSQNPRHKITKRGQNVTFRCDPISEHNRLYWYRQTLGQGPEFLTYFQNEAQLEKSRLLSDRFSAERPKGSFSTLEIQRTEQGDSAMYLCASSLGDRGLSPLHFGNGTRLTVT.

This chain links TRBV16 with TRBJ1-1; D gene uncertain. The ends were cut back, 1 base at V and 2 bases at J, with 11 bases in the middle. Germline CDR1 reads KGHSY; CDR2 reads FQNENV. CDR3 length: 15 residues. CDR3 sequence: CASSQWVGGNTEAFF. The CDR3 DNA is TGTGCCAGCAGCCAATGGGTAGGAGGAAACACTGAAGCTTTCTTT. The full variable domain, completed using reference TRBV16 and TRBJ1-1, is GEEVAQTPKHLVRGEGQKAKLYCAPIKGHSYVFWYQQVLKNEFKFLISFQNENVFDETGMPKERFSAKCLPNSPCSLEIQATKLEDSAVYFCASSQWVGGNTEAFFGQGTRLTVV.

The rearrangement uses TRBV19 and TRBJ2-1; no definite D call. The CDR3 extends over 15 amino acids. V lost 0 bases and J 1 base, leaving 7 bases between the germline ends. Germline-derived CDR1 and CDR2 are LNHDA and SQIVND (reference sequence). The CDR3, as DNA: TGTGCCAGTAGTATAGAAGCAATGTCCTACAATGAGCAGTTCTTC. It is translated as CASSIEAMSYNEQFF.

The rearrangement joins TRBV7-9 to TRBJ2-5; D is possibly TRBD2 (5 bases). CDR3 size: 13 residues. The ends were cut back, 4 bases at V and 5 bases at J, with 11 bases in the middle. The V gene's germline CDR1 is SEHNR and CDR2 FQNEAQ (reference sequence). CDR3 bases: TGTGCCAGCAGCTCGAGACTAACGGAGACCCAGTACTTC. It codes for CASSSRLTETQYF.

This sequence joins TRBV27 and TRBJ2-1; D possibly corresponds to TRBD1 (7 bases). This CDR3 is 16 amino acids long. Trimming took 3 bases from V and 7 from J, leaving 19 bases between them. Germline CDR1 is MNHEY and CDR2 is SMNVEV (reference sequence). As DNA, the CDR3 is TGTGCCAGCAGTTTCCGTCCCGGACAGGAGGGGAATGAGCAGTTCTTC. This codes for CASSFRPGQEGNEQFF.